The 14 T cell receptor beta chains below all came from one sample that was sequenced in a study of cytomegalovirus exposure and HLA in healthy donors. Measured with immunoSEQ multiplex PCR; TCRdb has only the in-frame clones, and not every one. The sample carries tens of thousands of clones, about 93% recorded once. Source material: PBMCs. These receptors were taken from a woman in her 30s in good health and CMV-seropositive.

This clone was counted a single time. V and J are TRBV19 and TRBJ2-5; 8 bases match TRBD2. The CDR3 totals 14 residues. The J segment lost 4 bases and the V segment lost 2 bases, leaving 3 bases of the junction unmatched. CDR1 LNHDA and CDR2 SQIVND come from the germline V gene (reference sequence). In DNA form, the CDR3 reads TGTGCCAGTAGTATAACGAGCGGGAGAGAGACCCAGTACTTC. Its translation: CASSITSGRETQYF.

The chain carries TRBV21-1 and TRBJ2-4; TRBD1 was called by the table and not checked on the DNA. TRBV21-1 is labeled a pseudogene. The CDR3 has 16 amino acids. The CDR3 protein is CASSKGHPLAKNIQYF. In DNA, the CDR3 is TGTGCCAGCAGCAAGGGACACCCGCTAGCCAAAAACATTCAGTACTTC.

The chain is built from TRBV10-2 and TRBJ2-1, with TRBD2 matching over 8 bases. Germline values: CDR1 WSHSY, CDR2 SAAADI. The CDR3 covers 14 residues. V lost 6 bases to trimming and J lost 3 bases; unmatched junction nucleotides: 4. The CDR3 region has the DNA TGCGCCAGCAGCTTAAGCGGGAGCTACAATGAGCAGTTCTTC. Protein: CASSLSGSYNEQFF.

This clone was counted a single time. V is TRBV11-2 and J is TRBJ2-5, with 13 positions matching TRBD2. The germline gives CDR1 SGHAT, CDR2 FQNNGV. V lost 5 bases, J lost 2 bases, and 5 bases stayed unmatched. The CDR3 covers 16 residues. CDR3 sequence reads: CASSPGLAGVQETQYF. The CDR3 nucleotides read TGTGCCAGCAGCCCCGGACTAGCGGGGGTACAAGAGACCCAGTACTTC. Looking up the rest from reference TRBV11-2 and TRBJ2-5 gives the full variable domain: EAGVAQSPRYKIIEKRQSVAFWCNPISGHATLYWYQQILGQGPKLLIQFQNNGVVDDSQLPKDRFSAERLKGVDSTLKIQPAKLEDSAVYLCASSPGLAGVQETQYFGPGTRLLVL.

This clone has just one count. The CDR3 loop reads CASSEVLRSINYGYTF. CDR3 bases: TGTGCCAGCAGTGAAGTATTACGGTCGATTAACTATGGCTACACCTTC. The chain couples TRBV6-1 to TRBJ1-2; D is undetermined. V gave up 1 base and J gave up 1 base, with 13 bases separating them. Germline CDR1 MNHNS, CDR2 SASEGT. This CDR3 has 16 amino acids.

In DNA form, the CDR3 reads TGTGCCAGCAGTGACCCCCTGACGGGGGGAAGCGGCTACACCTTC. Its protein product is CASSDPLTGGSGYTF. This chain uses TRBV25-1 with TRBJ1-2; D perhaps matches TRBD1 (5 bases). Germline V gene sequence: CDR1 MGHDK, CDR2 SYGVNS. Trimming took off 3 bases at V and 8 bases at J, with 19 bases between the two ends. This CDR3 has 15 amino acids.

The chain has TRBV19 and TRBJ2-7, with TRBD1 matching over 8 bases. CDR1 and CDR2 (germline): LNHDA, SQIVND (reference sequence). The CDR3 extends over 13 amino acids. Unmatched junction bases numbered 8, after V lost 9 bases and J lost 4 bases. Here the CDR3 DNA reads TGTGCCAGCGCCCAAGGACAGGGATACGAGCAGTACTTC. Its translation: CASAQGQGYEQYF.

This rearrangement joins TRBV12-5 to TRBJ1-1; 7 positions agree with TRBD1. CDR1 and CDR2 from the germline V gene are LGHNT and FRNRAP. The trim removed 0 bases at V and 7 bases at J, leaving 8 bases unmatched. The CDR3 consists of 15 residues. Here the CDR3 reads CASGLVHSTGFEAFF. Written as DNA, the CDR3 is TGTGCTAGTGGTTTGGTACACTCGACAGGGTTTGAAGCTTTCTTT. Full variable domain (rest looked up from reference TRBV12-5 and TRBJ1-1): DARVTQTPRHKVTEMGQEVTMRCQPILGHNTVFWYRQTMMQGLELLAYFRNRAPLDDSGMPKDRFSAEMPDATLATLKIQPSEPRDSAVYFCASGLVHSTGFEAFFGQGTRLTVV.

Here the CDR3 DNA reads TGCGCCAGCAGCCAAGGGGCGGGACTTAATGAGCAGTTCTTC. This codes for CASSQGAGLNEQFF. V usage is TRBV4-3 and J usage is TRBJ2-1, with TRBD2 as a possible D gene (6 bases). Between the trimmed V and J ends, which lost 1 base and 7 bases, there was a span of 11 bases. CDR1 is LGHNA and CDR2 is YSLEER in the germline V gene. This CDR3 is 14 amino acids long.

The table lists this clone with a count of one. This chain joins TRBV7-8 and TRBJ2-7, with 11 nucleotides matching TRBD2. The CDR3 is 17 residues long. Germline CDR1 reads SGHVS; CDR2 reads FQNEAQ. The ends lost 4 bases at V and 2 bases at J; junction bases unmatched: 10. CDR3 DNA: TGTGCCAGCAGCTATCCTGTTGGGACTAGCGGCCCCTACGAGCAGTACTTC. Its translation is CASSYPVGTSGPYEQYF.

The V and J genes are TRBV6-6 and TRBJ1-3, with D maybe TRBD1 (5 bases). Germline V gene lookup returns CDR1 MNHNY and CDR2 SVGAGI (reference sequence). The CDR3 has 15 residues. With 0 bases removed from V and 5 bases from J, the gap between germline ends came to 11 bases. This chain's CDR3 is CASSYSRQGRNTIYF. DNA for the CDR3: TGTGCCAGCAGTTACTCGAGGCAGGGTCGAAACACCATATATTTT.

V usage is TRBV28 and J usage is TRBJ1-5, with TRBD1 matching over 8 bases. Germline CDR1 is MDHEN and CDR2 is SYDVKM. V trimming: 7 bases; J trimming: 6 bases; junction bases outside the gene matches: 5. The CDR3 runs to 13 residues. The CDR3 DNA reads TGTGCCAGCAAACTACAGGGGGTTCAGCCCCAGCATTTT. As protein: CASKLQGVQPQHF.

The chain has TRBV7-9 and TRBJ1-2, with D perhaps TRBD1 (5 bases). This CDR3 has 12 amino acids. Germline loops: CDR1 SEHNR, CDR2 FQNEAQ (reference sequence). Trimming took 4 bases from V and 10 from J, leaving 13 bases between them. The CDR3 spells CASSWSTEAYTF. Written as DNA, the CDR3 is TGTGCCAGCAGCTGGTCGACAGAAGCCTACACCTTC.

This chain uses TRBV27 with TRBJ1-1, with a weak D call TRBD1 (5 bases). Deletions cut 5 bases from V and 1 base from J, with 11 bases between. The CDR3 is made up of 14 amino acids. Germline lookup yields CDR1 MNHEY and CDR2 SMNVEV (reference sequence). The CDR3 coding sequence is TGTGCCAGCAGTCCGGACACAAGGAACACTGAAGCTTTCTTT. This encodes CASSPDTRNTEAFF.